Following are 8 T cell receptor beta chains from one sample sequenced in a study of T cells in women clearing cervical HPV infection. The protocol was immunoSEQ multiplex PCR, while the TCRdb copy is restricted to in-frame clones and leaves out a portion. Its table lists about 21,000 clones. The sequencing input was blood buffy coat. These receptor sequences come from a woman aged 18-69 years with a cervical HPV16 infection that either progressed to CIN3+ or cleared (not recorded which).

Worth noting for this clone: The sequence runs out 3 residues before the end of the CDR3; the remainder is reconstructed from the germline J gene. The J gene is TRBJ2-3, the V gene TRBV4-1; a weak D match, TRBD2 (6 bases). V dropped 1 base and J dropped 3 bases, with 20 bases sitting between them. The germline gives CDR1 MGHRA, CDR2 YSYEKL. CDR3 length: 18 amino acids. The part of the CDR3 DNA that was read is TGCGCCAGCAGCCAAGGGGGACTGGGGAAGAAGTGGACAGATACG. It codes for CASSQGGLGKKWTDT. The whole CDR3 sequence reads CASSQGGLGKKWTDTQYF.

A note on this clone: The read comes to an end 3 residues before the CDR3 does, leaving the germline J gene to fill in the end. V usage is TRBV20-1 and J usage is TRBJ2-2, with 12 bases lining up with TRBD2. Trimming removed 2 bases from V and 3 bases from J; junction bases left unmatched: 1. CDR1 is DFQATT, CDR2 SNEGSKA, per germline (reference sequence). CDR3 length: 15 amino acids. The CDR3 loop is CSARPSGRDTGELFF. CDR3 DNA, as far as it was read: TGCAGTGCTAGACCTAGCGGGAGGGACACCGGGGAG.

On this clone itself: The read ends 3 residues before the CDR3 terminus; that terminus is restored from the germline J gene. The chain is built from TRBV11-2 and TRBJ2-5, with TRBD2 matching 9 bases. V dropped 4 bases and J dropped 5; count of bases not matched to a gene: 2. The CDR3 length is 13 residues. The germline V gene has CDR1 SGHAT and CDR2 FQNNGV. The CDR3 region is CASSWSGGETQYF. Incomplete CDR3 DNA: TGTGCCAGCAGCTGGAGCGGGGGGGAGACC.

Remarks on this clone: The CDR3 is cut off 3 residues early in the read; its end comes from the germline J gene. The chain carries TRBV7-9 and TRBJ2-1, with 10 bases fitting TRBD2. Germline assignment: CDR1 SEHNR and CDR2 FQNEAQ (reference sequence). J gave up 7 bases and V 5 bases, and 8 bases lay outside the gene matches. This CDR3 is built from 15 residues. This CDR3 reads CASSLLAGLSNEQFF. The DNA read from the CDR3 is TGTGCCAGCAGCCTACTAGCGGGGCTCAGTAATGAG. The full variable domain, in which reference TRBV7-9 and TRBJ2-1 provide the parts outside the CDR3, is DTGVSQNPRHKITKRGQNVTFRCDPISEHNRLYWYRQTLGQGPEFLTYFQNEAQLEKSRLLSDRFSAERPKGSFSTLEIQRTEQGDSAMYLCASSLLAGLSNEQFFGPGTRLTVL.

On this clone itself: The read is 3 residues too short to cover the CDR3 end, so that end is filled in from the germline J gene. The rearrangement joins TRBV6-4 to TRBJ2-1; 9 nucleotides line up with TRBD1. With 3 bases clipped from V and 4 bases from J, the junction kept 7 bases outside the gene matches. Germline CDR1 MRHNA, CDR2 SNTAGT. The CDR3 is 16 residues long. The part of the CDR3 DNA that was read is TGTGCCAGCAGTGAGTCCCCGGGACAGGGATACAATGAG. This sequence encodes CASSESPGQGYNE. Given in full, the CDR3 is CASSESPGQGYNEQFF.

Regarding this clone: The read halts 3 residues ahead of the CDR3 end, with the missing end drawn from the germline J gene. The chain employs TRBV13 and TRBJ2-7, with 7 nucleotides matching TRBD2. CDR1 and CDR2 (germline): PRHDT, FYEKMQ (reference sequence). The CDR3 consists of 18 residues. Trimming cost V 2 bases and J 5 bases; bases outside gene matches: 18. The DNA read from the CDR3 is TGTGCCAGCAGCTTAACAGCCCGCGCTTGGCGGGAGACCGACGAG. Protein: CASSLTARAWRETDE. The whole CDR3 is CASSLTARAWRETDEQYF.

With respect to this clone: The read comes to an end 3 residues before the CDR3 does, leaving the germline J gene to fill in the end. V gene TRBV10-3 combines with J gene TRBJ2-7; 10 bases align to TRBD1. The CDR3 length is 15 residues. Germline V gene lookup returns CDR1 ENHRY and CDR2 SYGVKD. J was trimmed by 4 bases and V by 7 bases; bases with no gene match: 10. Incomplete CDR3 DNA: TGTGCCATCACCTTGGGACAGGGGAGTGGGTACGAG. Residues: CAITLGQGSGYE. The whole CDR3 sequence reads CAITLGQGSGYEQYF.

To note about this clone: From the germline J gene comes the end of the CDR3, since the read stops 3 residues before it. The gene calls are TRBV14 and TRBJ2-7; TRBD1 agrees at 9 bases. V lost 4 bases, J lost 3 bases, and 7 bases stayed unmatched. CDR1 SGHDN and CDR2 FVKESK come from the germline V gene. The CDR3 covers 15 residues. CDR3 bases read: TGTGCCAGCAGCCCCCTTGGGACAGGGTACTACGAG. As protein: CASSPLGTGYYE. The entire CDR3 protein is CASSPLGTGYYEQYF.